This TCR beta chain derives from a study of blood T cell repertoires in COVID-19. Germline CDR1 reads MGHDK; CDR2 reads SYGVNS. This CDR3 region has 14 residues. Unmatched junction bases numbered 6, after V lost 8 bases and J lost 6 bases. Sequenced by immunoSEQ multiplex PCR; TCRdb stores in-frame clones only, minus some. The top ten hold roughly 2% of the sample, which has 90,000 to 100,000 clones, over 80% seen once. This rearrangement joins TRBV25-1 to TRBJ2-1; 11 bases are shared with TRBD2. The sequencing input was peripheral blood. The TCR was taken from a man in his sixties or seventies with active or convalescent COVID-19. The CDR3 spells CASARSGGANEQFF. The CDR3 nucleotides are TGTGCCAGCGCTCGTAGCGGGGGGGCCAATGAGCAGTTCTTC.